The subject of this entry is one T cell receptor (beta chain). One junction end disagrees with the germline gene, perhaps due to a read error. These data originate in a study of tumor-infiltrating lymphocytes in primary liver carcinoma. Study in general: Samples gave roughly 3.5 to 7.13 million productive TCRbeta reads, similar across tissue types.

For each extraction, RNA and DNA were obtained together from around 20-30 mg of unsorted bulk tissue. Surgeons treated the primary liver carcinoma of the patients by surgical resection. A primer matching the constant region was used to make TCR beta cDNA from approximately 520 ng of total RNA. Slightly modified ARM-PCR served as the procedure for the TCR beta libraries. These libraries came from three rounds of nested multiplex PCR. Two initial PCR rounds of about 11 cycles each paired TRBV1-TRBV30 forward primers with a C-beta reverse primer. TCRdb re-derived calls from the multiplex PCR reads in MiXCR, one entry per CDR3 protein. The sample includes 100,000 to 150,000 distinct CDR3 sequences, roughly three fifths of them seen just once. Per the germline V gene, CDR1 is SEHNR and CDR2 is FQNEAQ (reference sequence). The CDR3 consists of 15 residues.

What was sequenced was liver tumor tissue from sampling region 1. Subset indicated: tumor region T1, superior pole. The chain is built from TRBV7-9 and TRBJ2-7; 9 bases map to TRBD2. The receptor was isolated from a woman in her fifties or sixties with primary liver carcinoma and hepatitis B virus infection. CDR3 in DNA: TGTGCCAGCAGCCAGCAAGGGACTAGCCGATACGAGGAGTACTTC. This gives the protein CASSQQGTSRYEEYF.